Each of the 2 T cell receptor beta chains below was sequenced from the same sample in a study of T-cell reconstitution after alpha-beta-depleted transplantation in children. Which antigens these TCRs recognize remains unknown. Study-wide results and limits: Among T cells one year after transplant, newly produced cells accounted for most counts and diversity.

This sample's TCRbeta library carried unique molecular identifier barcodes. TCRdb ran MiXCR on the PCR reads and lists one entry per CDR3 protein. This table has 250,000 to 300,000 distinct CDR3 sequences, around 7.1% appearing once. Sequenced here: peripheral blood, sampled 360 days after TCRalphabeta/CD19-depleted stem cell transplant. Source of these receptors: a female patient aged 2-15 years who had a stem cell transplant for Fanconi anemia, so the T cells may come from the graft donor.

This clonotype was recorded many times. The rearrangement uses TRBV20-1 and TRBJ2-7; D is tentatively TRBD1 or TRBD2 (6 bases each). This CDR3 contains 14 residues. V was trimmed by 1 base and J by 0 bases, leaving 10 bases between them. The germline CDR1 and CDR2 sequences are DFQATT and SNEGSKA (reference sequence). The CDR3 sequence is CSARAGGPSYEQYF. The CDR3 DNA is TGCAGTGCTAGAGCCGGGGGCCCCTCCTACGAGCAGTACTTC.

This clonotype was seen repeatedly, ten times or more. The chain carries TRBV12-3 or TRBV12-4 and TRBJ2-7; possible D gene TRBD1, 5 bases. This CDR3 region has 12 residues. The V end was cut by 6 bases, the J end by 3 bases, with 9 bases between. The CDR3 sequence is CASRRGNYEQYF. CDR3 in DNA: TGTGCCAGCAGAAGGGGAAACTACGAGCAGTACTTC.